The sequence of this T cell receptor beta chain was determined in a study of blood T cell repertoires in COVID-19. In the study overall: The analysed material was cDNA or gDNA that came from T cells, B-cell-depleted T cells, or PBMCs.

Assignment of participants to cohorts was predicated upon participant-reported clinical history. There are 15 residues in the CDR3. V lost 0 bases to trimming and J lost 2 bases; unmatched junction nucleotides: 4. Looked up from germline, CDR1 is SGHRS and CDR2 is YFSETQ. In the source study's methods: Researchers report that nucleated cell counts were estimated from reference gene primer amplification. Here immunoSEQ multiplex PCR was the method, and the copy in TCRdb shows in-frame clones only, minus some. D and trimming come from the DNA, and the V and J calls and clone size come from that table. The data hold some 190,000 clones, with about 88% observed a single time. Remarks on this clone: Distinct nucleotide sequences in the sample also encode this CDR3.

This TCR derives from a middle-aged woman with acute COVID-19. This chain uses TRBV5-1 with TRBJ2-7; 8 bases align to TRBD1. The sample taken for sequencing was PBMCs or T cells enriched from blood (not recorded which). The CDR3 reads CASSLGTGGTYEQYF. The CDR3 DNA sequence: TGCGCCAGCAGCTTGGGCACAGGGGGTACCTACGAGCAGTACTTC.